These 5 T cell receptor beta chains came from one sample sequenced in a study of cytomegalovirus exposure and HLA in healthy donors. PCR primers comprised 60 Vbeta and 13 Jbeta primers. The assay was immunoSEQ multiplex PCR, and TCRdb's table has in-frame clones only and misses some. This listing includes approximately 40,000 clones. Sequencing input: PBMCs. The source of these receptors is a woman aged 25 to 45 in good health and CMV-seronegative.

The V call is TRBV11-3, the J call TRBJ2-7; 11 nucleotides line up with TRBD1. The germline V gene has CDR1 SGHNT and CDR2 YENEEA. The CDR3 is 15 residues long. V gave up 5 bases and J gave up 2 bases; unmatched junction bases: 5. The CDR3 nucleotides read TGTGCCAGCAGCCCCCGGACAGGGGGCGCCTACGAGCAGTACTTC. This gives the protein CASSPRTGGAYEQYF.

CDR3 in DNA: TGTGCCAGCAGCGCGACGGCGGCTGTAGCCTATGGCTACACCTTC. This codes for CASSATAAVAYGYTF. The rearrangement links TRBV9 to TRBJ1-2; D is undetermined. CDR1 SGDLS and CDR2 YYNGEE come from the germline V gene. Trimming stripped 3 bases from V and 4 bases from J, with 16 bases between. CDR3 length: 15 amino acids.

The chain couples TRBV7-9 to TRBJ1-2; 7 bases align to TRBD1. V shed 5 bases and J 8 bases; nucleotides not matched to a gene: 5. The germline V gene encodes CDR1 SEHNR and CDR2 FQNEAQ (reference sequence). CDR3 length: 12 residues. This chain's CDR3 is CASSEGQWGYTF. CDR3 coding DNA: TGTGCCAGCAGCGAGGGACAGTGGGGCTACACCTTC.

The rearrangement links TRBV11-3 to TRBJ2-7; TRBD1 aligns across 9 bases. Per the germline V gene, CDR1 is SGHNT and CDR2 is YENEEA. Germline trimming cut 4 bases from V and 5 bases from J; bases unmatched to any gene: 6. The CDR3 covers 14 residues. The CDR3 DNA reads TGTGCCAGCAGCTCGGGACAGGGACCCCACGAGCAGTACTTC. Translation gives CASSSGQGPHEQYF.

The CDR3 reads CASSPPAGPTYEQYF. As DNA, the CDR3 is TGTGCCAGCTCACCACCGGCGGGTCCAACCTACGAGCAGTACTTC. This chain uses TRBV18 with TRBJ2-7, with D maybe TRBD2 (5 bases). This CDR3 is built from 15 residues. Trimming took 0 bases from V and 2 from J, leaving 11 bases between them. In germline, CDR1 is KGHSH, CDR2 LQKENI.